The text below deals with one TCR beta chain. Its antigen is not yet known. Qualities for individual bases were not recorded, and no much larger clone is one base off. TCR cDNA was synthesized by 5'RACE template switching, which introduced a universal primer site and unique molecular identifiers. cDNA synthesis was primed from both the TCR alpha and TCR beta constant segments. Library amplification involved two PCR steps, and the second step added sample barcodes and sequencing adapters. Sequencing of the libraries was done on either Illumina HiSeq 2500 (2x100 bp) or NovaSeq (2x150 bp). The paper's data handling went like this. Reads were demultiplexed and collapsed into UMI consensus sequences with MIGEC, and V(D)J alignment was performed with MiXCR. Vaccine-responding clonotypes were defined with edgeR using replicate PBMC samples, requiring FDR below 0.01 and a log2 fold change above 5 up to day 15. Bulk clonotypes were assigned CD4 or CD8 identity according to which sequenced CD4 or CD8 repertoire held them at higher abundance. The public reads were reprocessed in TCRdb via fastp at Q25 and MiXCR, keeping in-frame beta chains. Each entry is one CDR3 protein sequence, shown with its most common DNA and genes. TCRdb, rather than the study authors, made the V and J calls. The sample records 310,000 or so distinct CDR3 sequences, about 6.9% of which are singletons. The ten largest clones take up roughly a sixth of the sample.

These data originate in a study of T cells after yellow fever vaccination (dated by TCRdb to the late 2010s). About the full investigation: Libraries from fractions with low cell numbers were prepared with the SMART-Seq v4 Ultra Low Input RNA kit. To follow T-cell clones before and after both primary and booster YFV17D yellow fever vaccination, bulk TCR alpha and beta repertoires underwent longitudinal sequencing. Two healthy male donors made up the cohort, one aged 18 to 29 years and the other aged 30 to 40 years. Blood was collected at multiple timepoints before and after primary and secondary immunization, and bulk PBMC replicates and cell subsets were isolated.

Broader findings and caveats from the paper: A small share of clonotypes occurred in both CD4 and CD8 compartments, likely arising from convergent recombination. Because the study included only a couple of donors, the extent to which the findings can be generalized is limited. Compared with the primary T-cell response, the secondary T-cell response was weaker but faster, peaking on day 5 rather than day 15. After the booster, most of the clones that had expanded following primary vaccination were detected again (roughly 96% of CD4 and around 90% of CD8), which suggests that memory was broadly maintained. Computational filtering was required because FACS-sorted repertoires could contain abundant contaminating clonotypes from the bulk population.

The treatment or condition label, as the study defines it: live attenuated yellow fever vaccine strain. At each blood-draw timepoint, two biological replicates of bulk PBMCs were collected. PBMCs were isolated from peripheral blood using a standard Ficoll-Paque protocol. RNA was extracted with TriZol from bulk PBMCs, CD4 and CD8 fractions, and dextramer-positive and dextramer-negative fractions. The clonotype comes from a man aged 18 to 35 who received the YFV17D yellow fever vaccine. The source material was PBMCs, sampled roughly seven weeks after the first yellow fever vaccination.

This receptor has the CDR3 CASGQGNTEAFF. The DNA sequence is as follows: TGTGCCAGTGGACAGGGGAACACTGAAGCTTTCTTT. This chain is built from TRBV6-6 and TRBJ1-1, with 8 junctional bases fitting TRBD1. Reading the germline V gene (reference sequence) gives CDR1 MNHNY and CDR2 SVGAGI. Trimming leaves V shorter by 9 bases and J shorter by 1 base, with the junction holding 1 base beyond the gene matches. The CDR3 runs 12 residues from the cysteine to the phenylalanine. The sequence is cut down to CDR3 DNA, 36 bases in frame from base 1.